The 28 T cell receptor beta chains given below trace back to one sample, sequenced in a study of T cells after yellow fever vaccination. TCRdb ran MiXCR on the 5' RACE reads and lists one entry per CDR3 protein. The sample contains just under 600,000 distinct CDR3 sequences, approximately 15% of which appear only once. This sample comprised PBMCs, obtained on the day of the yellow fever booster vaccination. All receptors derive from a man aged 25-45 years who received the YFV17D yellow fever vaccine.

This clonotype has just a few counts. The V gene is TRBV6-2 or TRBV6-3, the J gene TRBJ1-5; D remains ambiguous. Germline CDR1 reads MNHEY; CDR2 reads SVGEGT. With 5 bases removed from V and 0 bases from J, the gap between germline ends came to 5 bases. The CDR3 spans 13 residues. The CDR3 bases are TGTGCCAGCAGTGATTTTAGCAATCAGCCCCAGCATTTT. It specifies CASSDFSNQPQHF.

V and J are TRBV21-1 and TRBJ1-5; the table's D gene call, TRBD1, was not cross checked with the DNA. TRBV21-1 is an annotated pseudogene. The CDR3 runs 15 residues. The CDR3: CASGHTGKTNQPQHF. The CDR3, as DNA: TGTGCCAGCGGACACACGGGAAAGACAAATCAGCCCCAGCATTTT.

This clonotype turned up a few times. The chain uses TRBV28 and TRBJ2-7; D might be TRBD1 (8 bases). The germline V gene has CDR1 MDHEN and CDR2 SYDVKM. The CDR3 extends over 17 amino acids. Trimming shortened V by 6 bases and J by 3 bases, and 24 bases separated the two germline ends. The CDR3 loop reads CASSLGRGGDRSYEQYF. CDR3 coding DNA: TGTGCCAGCAGCCTAGGGAGGGGCGGGGACAGGAGCTACGAGCAGTACTTC.

This clonotype was observed a few times. V usage is TRBV11-2 and J usage is TRBJ1-2; D uncertain. The CDR3 sequence is 15 residues long. Trimming shortened V by 1 base and J by 3 bases, and 12 bases separated the two germline ends. Germline CDR1 and CDR2: SGHAT and FQNNGV. CDR3 sequence reads: CASSLGLGPDYGYTF. CDR3 DNA: TGTGCCAGCAGCTTAGGGCTAGGGCCGGACTATGGCTACACCTTC.

This clonotype came up a few times. The chain couples TRBV12-3 or TRBV12-4 to TRBJ1-1, with TRBD1 matching over 7 bases. CDR3 length: 13 residues. The V gene end was trimmed by 5 bases and the J gene end by 3 bases; junction bases not matched to a gene: 3. CDR3 sequence reads: CASSITGDTEAFF. CDR3 coding DNA: TGTGCCAGCAGTATAACAGGGGACACTGAAGCTTTCTTT.

This clonotype has just a few counts. The V and J genes are TRBV28 and TRBJ2-7, with unresolved D. V was trimmed by 7 bases and J by 3 bases, leaving 16 bases between them. The CDR3 is 14 residues long. Germline assignment: CDR1 MDHEN and CDR2 SYDVKM. The DNA of the CDR3 is TGTGCCAGCACTCTTACATCTCACAGCTACGAGCAGTACTTC. Translating it yields CASTLTSHSYEQYF.

The rearrangement links TRBV7-6 to TRBJ2-7; 11 bases fit TRBD1. With V trimmed by 5 bases and J by 0 bases, 6 bases remained unmatched. Looked up from germline, CDR1 is SGHVS and CDR2 is FNYEAQ. The CDR3 has 16 residues. This chain's CDR3 is CASSLGTGGVSYEQYF. CDR3 bases: TGTGCCAGCAGCCTCGGGACAGGGGGTGTCTCCTACGAGCAGTACTTC.

This clonotype came up a few times. The rearrangement uses TRBV12-3 or TRBV12-4 and TRBJ2-7; 12 nucleotides line up with TRBD2. This CDR3 has 16 residues. Germline trimming cut 3 bases from V and 1 base from J; bases unmatched to any gene: 4. CDR3 nucleotide sequence: TGTGCCAGCAGTTTCTCCGGGACTAGCGGGTCCTACGAGCAGTACTTC. Amino acid sequence: CASSFSGTSGSYEQYF.

In its sample, this clonotype was seen a few times. The chain recombines TRBV29-1 with TRBJ2-7, with unresolved D. Deletions cut 4 bases from V and 4 bases from J, with 11 bases between. Germline V CDR1 and CDR2: SQVTM, ANQGSEA. The CDR3 has 12 amino acids. This CDR3 reads CSVVEGMYEQYF. The CDR3 coding sequence is TGCAGCGTTGTTGAAGGGATGTACGAGCAGTACTTC.

This chain links TRBV20-1 with TRBJ2-3; TRBD2 matches 7 bases. Germline V gene sequence: CDR1 DFQATT, CDR2 SNEGSKA (reference sequence). The CDR3 spans 15 residues. After removal of 8 bases from V and 2 bases from J, the junction contained 13 bases not matched to a gene. The CDR3 DNA follows: TGCAGTTCTGCGGTTCGTAGCGGGCACACAGATACGCAGTATTTT. Protein product: CSSAVRSGHTDTQYF.

This clonotype came up a few times. V is TRBV28 and J is TRBJ2-2; D unresolved. CDR1 and CDR2 (germline): MDHEN, SYDVKM. V gave up 6 bases and J gave up 2 bases, with 16 bases separating them. The CDR3 contains 16 residues. The CDR3 DNA is TGTGCCAGCAGCCCCCTTCTCGAAACCAACACCGGGGAGCTGTTTTTT. Protein: CASSPLLETNTGELFF.

This clonotype occurred a few times. This rearrangement joins TRBV15 to TRBJ2-7; D may be TRBD1 (5 bases). The germline gives CDR1 LNHNV, CDR2 YYDKDF (reference sequence). This CDR3 has 14 amino acids. The ends were cut back, 0 bases at V and 3 bases at J, with 9 bases in the middle. The DNA for the CDR3 is TGTGCCACCAGCAGAGACCAGGGTTTCTACGAGCAGTACTTC. This encodes CATSRDQGFYEQYF.

This clonotype has more than one count but fewer than ten. V usage is TRBV12-3 or TRBV12-4 and J usage is TRBJ2-6; possible D gene TRBD1, 6 bases. The length of the CDR3 is 14 residues. The V and J ends lost 5 bases and 9 bases respectively, with 14 bases between them. The DNA of the CDR3 is TGTGCCAGCAGTGAGGACAGCAGGATCAACGTCCTGACTTTC. Protein product: CASSEDSRINVLTF.

This clonotype turned up a few times. V usage is TRBV28 and J usage is TRBJ2-5; the D is unclear. V was trimmed by 6 bases and J by 1 base, leaving 12 bases between them. Germline CDR1 and CDR2: MDHEN and SYDVKM. The CDR3 is made up of 14 amino acids. The CDR3 DNA reads TGTGCCAGCAGATCCCCCGGGCCCCAAGAGACCCAGTACTTC. Amino acids: CASRSPGPQETQYF.

This sequence joins TRBV27 and TRBJ2-5; a possible D gene is TRBD2 (6 bases). From germline, CDR1 is MNHEY and CDR2 SMNVEV (reference sequence). The CDR3 runs 12 residues. V shed 8 bases and J shed 5 bases, with 12 bases lying between them. For the CDR3, the DNA is TGTGCCAGCGCCACTAGCTTGGAGACCCAGTACTTC. Amino acids: CASATSLETQYF.

The chain has TRBV11-3 and TRBJ2-3, with TRBD2 matching 11 bases. The CDR3 has 15 amino acids. CDR1 and CDR2 (germline): SGHNT, YENEEA. V lost 4 bases, J lost 5 bases, and 5 bases stayed unmatched. The CDR3 sequence is CASSSVAGGIDTQYF. CDR3 sequence (DNA): TGTGCCAGCAGCTCCGTAGCGGGAGGGATAGATACGCAGTATTTT.

In this sample, this clonotype turned up a few times. The chain is built from TRBV29-1 and TRBJ2-7; D call uncertain. The V and J ends lost 4 bases and 9 bases respectively, with 22 bases between them. Germline assignment: CDR1 SQVTM and CDR2 ANQGSEA. This CDR3 has 14 amino acids. CDR3 sequence (DNA): TGCAGCGTTGTTCTGTCGAGGACCGCCTTCGCGCAGTACTTC. As protein: CSVVLSRTAFAQYF.

Only a few counts were recorded for this clonotype. The rearrangement links TRBV27 to TRBJ1-1, with 8 nucleotides matching TRBD1. The CDR3 runs 14 residues. With V trimmed by 6 bases and J by 1 base, 4 bases remained unmatched. Germline V gene lookup returns CDR1 MNHEY and CDR2 SMNVEV (reference sequence). The CDR3 region has the DNA TGTGCCAGCAGACCTACAGGGGGGAACACTGAAGCTTTCTTT. This sequence encodes CASRPTGGNTEAFF.

The chain has TRBV5-8 and TRBJ2-5; no clear D gene. This CDR3 comprises 14 residues. V dropped 4 bases and J dropped 7 bases, with 17 bases sitting between them. Germline values: CDR1 SGHTS, CDR2 YDEGEE. This chain's CDR3 is CASSLRPEAPTQYF. The CDR3 DNA is TGTGCCAGCAGCCTCAGACCCGAAGCACCGACCCAGTACTTC.

This rearrangement joins TRBV28 to TRBJ2-1, with D perhaps being TRBD1 or TRBD2 (5 bases each). The germline CDR1 and CDR2 sequences are MDHEN and SYDVKM. Trimming took off 4 bases at V and 6 bases at J, with 13 bases between the two ends. The CDR3 runs 14 residues. CDR3: CASSSNLGPNEQFF. The CDR3 nucleotides are TGTGCCAGCAGTTCCAACCTGGGACCCAATGAGCAGTTCTTC.

The genes are TRBV15 and TRBJ2-1, with 8 positions matching TRBD2. From germline, CDR1 is LNHNV and CDR2 YYDKDF (reference sequence). This CDR3 is built from 15 residues. J gave up 4 bases and V 8 bases, and 10 bases lay outside the gene matches. CDR3 in DNA: TGTGCCACCGCCAGGGAGGTAGCGGGATACAATGAGCAGTTCTTC. Translation: CATAREVAGYNEQFF. Drawing the rest from reference TRBV15 and TRBJ2-1, the complete variable domain is DAMVIQNPRYQVTQFGKPVTLSCSQTLNHNVMYWYQQKSSQAPKLLFHYYDKDFNNEADTPDNFQSRRPNTSFCFLDIRSPGLGDTAMYLCATAREVAGYNEQFFGPGTRLTVL.

The V and J genes are TRBV6-2 or TRBV6-3 and TRBJ2-3; D is uncertain. This CDR3 comprises 15 residues. Between the trimmed V and J ends, which lost 4 bases and 5 bases, there was a span of 16 bases. The germline gives CDR1 MNHEY, CDR2 SVGEGT. The CDR3 nucleotides read TGTGCCAGCAGTTTTGGCGACGCACCGGTAGATACGCAGTATTTT. Translated: CASSFGDAPVDTQYF.

This clonotype turned up a few times. V usage is TRBV10-3 and J usage is TRBJ2-2; D possibly corresponds to TRBD1 (7 bases). The V end was cut by 7 bases, the J end by 2 bases, with 14 bases between. Germline CDR1 reads ENHRY; CDR2 reads SYGVKD. The CDR3 runs to 15 residues. The CDR3 region has the DNA TGTGCCATCACGGGGGACAGCCCAAACACCGGGGAGCTGTTTTTT. Encoded protein: CAITGDSPNTGELFF.

This clonotype appeared a few times. The rearrangement links TRBV6-2 or TRBV6-3 to TRBJ2-5, with a possible D match to TRBD1 (5 bases). The V gene's germline CDR1 is MNHEY and CDR2 SVGEGT. This CDR3 region has 13 residues. V shed 5 bases and J shed 8 bases, with 15 bases lying between them. The CDR3 DNA reads as TGTGCCAGCAGTCAAATCCCGGACACCACCCAGTACTTC. As protein: CASSQIPDTTQYF.

The chain is built from TRBV29-1 and TRBJ2-5, with D perhaps being TRBD1 or TRBD2 (6 bases each). The CDR3 is 13 residues long. The germline CDR1 and CDR2 sequences are SQVTM and ANQGSEA. V shed 3 bases and J shed 2 bases, with 10 bases lying between them. The CDR3 here is CSVEGGKQETQYF. As DNA, the CDR3 is TGCAGCGTTGAGGGGGGCAAGCAAGAGACCCAGTACTTC.

This clonotype was detected a few times. The rearrangement uses TRBV18 and TRBJ2-3; TRBD2 matches at 9 bases. The CDR3 covers 15 residues. Germline CDR1 and CDR2: KGHSH and LQKENI. V trimming: 0 bases; J trimming: 4 bases; junction bases outside the gene matches: 2. In DNA, the CDR3 is TGTGCCAGCTCACCACCGGGACTAGCTGCAGATACGCAGTATTTT. Its protein product is CASSPPGLAADTQYF.

This chain joins TRBV6-1 and TRBJ2-5; D might be TRBD1 or TRBD2, each matching 6 bases. With 8 bases removed from V and 5 bases from J, the gap between germline ends came to 24 bases. Looked up from germline, CDR1 is MNHNS and CDR2 is SASEGT. The CDR3 has 16 residues. CDR3: CASCSGEDSVEETQYF. CDR3 coding DNA: TGTGCCAGCTGCTCAGGGGAGGACTCGGTGGAGGAGACCCAGTACTTC.

The chain couples TRBV10-3 to TRBJ2-7, with 13 positions matching TRBD2. Losses at the gene ends were 6 bases for V and 1 base for J; bases not matched to a gene: 0. Per germline, CDR1 ENHRY and CDR2 SYGVKD. The CDR3 sequence is 14 residues long. As DNA, the CDR3 is TGTGCCATCAGGACTAGCGGGGGGTCCTACGAGCAGTACTTC. It specifies CAIRTSGGSYEQYF.